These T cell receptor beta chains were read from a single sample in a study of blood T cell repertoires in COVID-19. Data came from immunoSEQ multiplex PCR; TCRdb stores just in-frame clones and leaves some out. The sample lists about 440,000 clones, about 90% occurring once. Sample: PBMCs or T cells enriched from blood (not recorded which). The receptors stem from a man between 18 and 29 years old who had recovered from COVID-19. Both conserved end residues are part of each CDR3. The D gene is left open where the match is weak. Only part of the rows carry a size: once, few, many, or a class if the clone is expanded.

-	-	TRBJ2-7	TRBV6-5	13	CASTLEPTYEQYF	TGTGCCAGCACCCTAGAGCCAACCTACGAGCAGTACTTC
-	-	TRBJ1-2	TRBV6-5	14	CASSYSAGQVGYTF	TGTGCCAGCAGTTACTCGGCAGGGCAGGTTGGCTACACCTTC
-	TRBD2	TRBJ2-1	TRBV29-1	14	CSAGRLAGNNEQFF	TGCAGCGCCGGGCGACTAGCGGGTAACAATGAGCAGTTCTTC
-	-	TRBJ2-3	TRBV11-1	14	CASSTMRGMGTQYF	TGTGCCAGCAGCACCATGCGGGGAATGGGTACGCAGTATTTT
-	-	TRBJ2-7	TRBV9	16	CASSVAGGNQLYEQYF	TGTGCCAGCAGCGTAGCCGGCGGGAACCAACTCTACGAGCAGTACTTC
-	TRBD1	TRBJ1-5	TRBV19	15	CASSIGTGVNQPQHF	TGTGCCAGTAGTATTGGGACAGGGGTAAATCAGCCCCAGCATTTT
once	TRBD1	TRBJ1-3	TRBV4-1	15	CASSQGQDAGNTIYF	TGCGCCAGCAGCCAGGGACAGGACGCTGGAAACACCATATATTTT
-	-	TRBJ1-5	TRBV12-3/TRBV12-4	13	CASSLQVGEPQHF	TGTGCCAGCAGTCTACAGGTAGGGGAGCCCCAGCATTTT
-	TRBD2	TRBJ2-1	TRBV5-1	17	CASSLGTSGRIYNEQFF	TGCGCCAGCAGCTTGGGAACTAGCGGACGTATTTACAATGAGCAGTTCTTC
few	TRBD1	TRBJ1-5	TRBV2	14	CASRETGGGQPQHF	TGTGCCAGCAGGGAGACAGGGGGCGGTCAGCCCCAGCATTTT
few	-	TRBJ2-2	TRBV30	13	CASSETGTGELFF	TGTGCCTCCTCGGAGACCGGCACCGGGGAGCTGTTTTTT
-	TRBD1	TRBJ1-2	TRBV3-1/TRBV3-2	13	CASRKTGAYGYTF	TGTGCCAGCAGGAAAACAGGGGCCTATGGCTACACCTTC
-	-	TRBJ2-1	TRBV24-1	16	CATSDLSVAPYNEQFF	TGTGCCACCAGTGATTTGAGTGTGGCCCCTTACAATGAGCAGTTCTTC
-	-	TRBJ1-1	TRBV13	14	CASRSGRSDTEAFF	TGTGCCAGCAGGTCCGGGAGGTCGGACACTGAAGCTTTCTTT
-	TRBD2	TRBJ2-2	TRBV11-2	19	CASSLGALGSGGNTGELFF	TGTGCCAGCAGCTTAGGGGCGTTGGGTAGCGGGGGGAACACCGGGGAGCTGTTTTTT
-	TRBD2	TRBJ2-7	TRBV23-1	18	CASSQSDRGLAGDYEQYF	TGCGCCAGCAGTCAATCAGACAGGGGACTAGCGGGAGACTACGAGCAGTACTTC
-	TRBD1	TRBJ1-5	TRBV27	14	CASSHTGVNQPQHF	TGTGCCAGCAGTCACACAGGGGTCAATCAGCCCCAGCATTTT
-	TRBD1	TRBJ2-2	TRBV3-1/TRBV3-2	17	CASSHRWTGPNTGELFF	TGTGCCAGCAGCCATCGATGGACAGGCCCAAACACCGGGGAGCTGTTTTTT
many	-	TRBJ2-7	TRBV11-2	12	CASSFNGNEQYF	TGTGCCAGCAGCTTTAACGGGAACGAGCAGTACTTC
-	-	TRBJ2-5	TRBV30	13	CAWSGNSQETQYF	TGTGCCTGGAGTGGGAACAGCCAAGAGACCCAGTACTTC
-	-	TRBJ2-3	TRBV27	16	CASSTLRQESTDTQYF	TGTGCCAGCAGTACTCTTCGACAGGAGAGCACAGATACGCAGTATTTT
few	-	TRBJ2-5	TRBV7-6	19	CASSLKAPTIQGGGETQYF	TGTGCCAGCAGCTTAAAAGCTCCAACCATTCAGGGGGGAGGAGAGACCCAGTACTTC
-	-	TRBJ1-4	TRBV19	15	CASKLQGQFNEKLFF	TGTGCCAGTAAACTCCAAGGACAGTTCAATGAAAAACTGTTTTTT
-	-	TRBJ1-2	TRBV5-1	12	CASSPGNGGYTF	TGCGCCAGCAGTCCAGGGAATGGGGGCTACACCTTC
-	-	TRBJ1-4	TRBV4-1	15	CASSQELDWSEKLFF	TGCGCCAGCAGCCAAGAATTAGATTGGAGTGAAAAACTGTTTTTT
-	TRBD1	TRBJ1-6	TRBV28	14	CASSPGQGGSPLHF	TGTGCCAGCAGCCCAGGGCAGGGGGGCTCACCCCTCCACTTT
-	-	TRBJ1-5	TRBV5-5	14	CASSQQGVEQPQHF	TGTGCCAGCAGCCAGCAAGGGGTGGAACAGCCCCAGCATTTT
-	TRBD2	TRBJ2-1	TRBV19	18	CASSLGRVTSTSGNEQFF	TGTGCCAGTTCCCTTGGGAGGGTGACTAGTACGTCTGGCAATGAGCAGTTCTTC
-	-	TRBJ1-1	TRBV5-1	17	CASSLPPVDRLNTEAFF	TGCGCCAGCAGCTTACCCCCCGTTGACAGACTGAACACTGAAGCTTTCTTT
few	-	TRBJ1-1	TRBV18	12	CASSPTFTEAFF	TGTGCCAGCTCACCGACATTCACTGAAGCTTTCTTT
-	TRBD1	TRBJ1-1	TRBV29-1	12	CSARTGIAEAFF	TGCAGCGCCCGGACAGGAATCGCTGAAGCTTTCTTT
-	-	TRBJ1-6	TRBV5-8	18	CASSPRPPRGAFHSPLHF	TGTGCCAGCAGCCCGCGCCCCCCCAGGGGCGCCTTTCATTCACCCCTCCACTTT
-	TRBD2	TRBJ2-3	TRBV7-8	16	CASSYSGGRGTDTQYF	TGTGCCAGCAGCTACAGCGGCGGGAGGGGGACAGATACGCAGTATTTT
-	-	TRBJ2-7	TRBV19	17	CASSQIGGTGLTLRQYF	TGTGCCAGTAGCCAAATAGGCGGGACCGGACTTACCCTAAGGCAGTACTTC
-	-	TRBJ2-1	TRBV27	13	CASNRGTGSEQFF	TGTGCCAGCAACCGAGGGACTGGTAGTGAGCAGTTCTTC
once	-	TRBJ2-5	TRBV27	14	CASSPRLYQETQYF	TGTGCCAGCAGTCCGCGACTCTACCAAGAGACCCAGTACTTC
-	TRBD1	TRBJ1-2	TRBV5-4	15	CASSRGQGGNYGYTF	TGTGCCAGCAGCCGGGGACAGGGTGGTAACTATGGCTACACCTTC
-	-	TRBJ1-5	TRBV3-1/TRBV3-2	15	CASSQDWTANQPQHF	TGTGCCAGCAGCCAAGATTGGACAGCGAATCAGCCCCAGCATTTT
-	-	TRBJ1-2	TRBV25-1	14	CASDPGGADYGYTF	TGTGCCAGCGACCCGGGAGGGGCCGACTATGGCTACACCTTC
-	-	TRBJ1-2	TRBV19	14	CASSPPGLLYGYTF	TGTGCCAGTAGCCCCCCGGGACTCTTGTATGGCTACACCTTC
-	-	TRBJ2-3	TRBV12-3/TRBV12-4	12	CASGQNTDTQYF	TGTGCCAGCGGCCAAAACACAGATACGCAGTATTTT
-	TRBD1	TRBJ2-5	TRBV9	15	CASSVSGTDRGTQYF	TGTGCCAGCAGCGTCTCCGGGACAGATAGGGGGACCCAGTACTTC
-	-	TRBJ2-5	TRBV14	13	CASSQGQQETQYF	TGTGCCAGCAGCCAAGGACAACAAGAGACCCAGTACTTC
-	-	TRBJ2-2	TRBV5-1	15	CASSPGDELVGELFF	TGCGCCAGCAGCCCGGGGGACGAGCTCGTCGGGGAGCTGTTTTTT
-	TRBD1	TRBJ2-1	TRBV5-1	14	CASSGSGTGSEQFF	TGCGCCAGCAGCGGGTCCGGGACAGGGAGTGAGCAGTTCTTC